The 25 T cell receptor beta chains given below trace back to one sample, sequenced in a study of OX40 agonist ivuxolimab in advanced cancers. Clones were sequenced by immunoSEQ multiplex PCR, and TCRdb holds only the in-frame ones, with some missing. Of 14,000 or so clones in the sample, around 60% were seen once. Specimen: CD4+ or CD8+ T cells sorted from blood, collected in a trial of the OX40 agonist ivuxolimab. The receptors shown here come from an adult with an advanced solid tumor such as melanoma, head and neck, liver or kidney cancer.

This sequence joins TRBV7-9 and TRBJ1-4; unclear D gene. The CDR3 runs to 14 residues. The germline V and J ends were trimmed by 1 base and 7 bases, with 10 bases remaining between them. CDR1 and CDR2 from the germline V gene are SEHNR and FQNEAQ (reference sequence). The CDR3 bases are TGTGCCAGCAGCTTAGTGGGCGCGAGTGAAAAACTGTTTTTT. This encodes CASSLVGASEKLFF.

The gene calls are TRBV6-5 and TRBJ1-5, with D perhaps TRBD1 (5 bases). CDR1 is MNHEY, CDR2 SVGAGI, per germline. The V gene lost 0 bases and the J gene lost 5 bases, with 11 bases spanning the gap. The CDR3 consists of 15 residues. The DNA of the CDR3 is TGTGCCAGCAGTTACTCCGGGACTTCAGATCAGCCCCAGCATTTT. Translated: CASSYSGTSDQPQHF.

This clone was seen once. At one of its ends the junction is not consistent with the germline gene, which may arise from a read error. V and J are TRBV5-1 and TRBJ2-7, with 14 bases lining up with TRBD2. This CDR3 has 13 amino acids. The germline V gene encodes CDR1 SGHRS and CDR2 YFSETQ. As DNA, the CDR3 is TGCGCCAGCAGCTCGGGACTAGCGGGGGATCGGGACTTC. This gives the protein CASSSGLAGDRDF.

This clone was seen a handful of times. The rearrangement joins TRBV27 to TRBJ1-5; 7 nucleotides align to TRBD1. Germline values: CDR1 MNHEY, CDR2 SMNVEV (reference sequence). CDR3 length equals 14 residues. The V segment lost 6 bases and the J segment 7 bases; nucleotides outside the gene matches: 9. CDR3 region: CASSIRGAVQPQHF. The CDR3 DNA reads TGTGCCAGCAGCATCAGGGGGGCCGTACAGCCCCAGCATTTT.

V and J are TRBV7-9 and TRBJ2-3; no firm D call. The V end was cut by 4 bases, the J end by 1 base, with 3 bases between. CDR1 SEHNR and CDR2 FQNEAQ come from the germline V gene (reference sequence). This CDR3 has 12 amino acids. The CDR3 sequence is CASSWGTDTQYF. The CDR3 DNA reads TGTGCCAGCAGCTGGGGCACAGATACGCAGTATTTT. The full variable domain, with the rest looked up from reference TRBV7-9 and TRBJ2-3, is DTGVSQNPRHKITKRGQNVTFRCDPISEHNRLYWYRQTLGQGPEFLTYFQNEAQLEKSRLLSDRFSAERPKGSFSTLEIQRTEQGDSAMYLCASSWGTDTQYFGPGTRLTVL.

In DNA, the CDR3 is TGTGCCAGCAGCCCACAGGGGAAGCGGGGTCTCTCCTACAATGAGCAGTTCTTC. This translates into CASSPQGKRGLSYNEQFF. The genes are TRBV7-3 and TRBJ2-1; D might be TRBD1 or TRBD2, each matching 7 bases. The CDR3 runs 18 residues. Trimming shortened V by 5 bases and J by 0 bases, and 20 bases separated the two germline ends. Germline CDR1 and CDR2: SGHTA and FQGTGA.

CDR3 sequence reads: CASSQGTGGVYGYTF. The CDR3 DNA follows: TGTGCCAGCAGCCAAGGGACAGGGGGTGTCTATGGCTACACCTTC. The chain combines TRBV4-2 with TRBJ1-2; TRBD1 matches 10 bases. The CDR3 is made up of 15 amino acids. Germline values: CDR1 LGHNA, CDR2 YNFKEQ. J was trimmed by 4 bases and V by 1 base; bases with no gene match: 3.

The chain couples TRBV4-1 to TRBJ2-1; D not certain. The CDR3 runs to 12 residues. Trimming took 3 bases from V and 3 from J, leaving 3 bases between them. Germline V gives CDR1 MGHRA, CDR2 YSYEKL. The CDR3 sequence: CASSHHYNEQFF. CDR3 nucleotides: TGCGCCAGCAGCCACCACTACAATGAGCAGTTCTTC.

This clone was counted between two and nine times. The chain uses TRBV5-4 and TRBJ1-2; D remains ambiguous. The CDR3 length is 13 residues. Germline CDR1 and CDR2: SGHNT and YYREEE (reference sequence). Trimming shortened V by 2 bases and J by 5 bases, and 10 bases separated the two germline ends. The CDR3 DNA sequence: TGTGCCAGCAGCTTTAGCTCAAAGTATGGCTACACCTTC. This translates into CASSFSSKYGYTF.

The V gene is TRBV27, the J gene TRBJ1-3, with a weak D call TRBD1 (5 bases). Germline V gene lookup returns CDR1 MNHEY and CDR2 SMNVEV (reference sequence). V lost 0 bases to trimming and J lost 3 bases, with 12 bases between them. The CDR3 runs to 16 residues. The CDR3 DNA is TGTGCCAGCAGTTTATCAGGGGAGGGTTATGGAAACACCATATATTTT. This sequence encodes CASSLSGEGYGNTIYF.

The rearrangement links TRBV18 to TRBJ2-1, with 12 bases matching TRBD2. Germline V lookup: CDR1 KGHSH, CDR2 LQKENI. CDR3 length: 15 residues. Germline trimming cut 4 bases from V and 8 bases from J; bases unmatched to any gene: 6. This CDR3 reads CASSRGLAGSDEQFF. The CDR3 bases are TGTGCCAGCTCACGTGGACTAGCGGGGTCGGATGAGCAGTTCTTC.

The V call is TRBV28, the J call TRBJ2-7, with D tentatively TRBD2 (5 bases). Deletions cut 3 bases from V and 0 bases from J, with 15 bases between. This CDR3 is 16 amino acids long. Germline-derived CDR1 and CDR2 are MDHEN and SYDVKM. In DNA, the CDR3 is TGTGCCAGCAGTTTGGTGTTAGGAGGAAGCTCCTACGAGCAGTACTTC. It codes for CASSLVLGGSSYEQYF. The complete variable domain, with remaining parts taken from reference TRBV28 and TRBJ2-7, reads DVKVTQSSRYLVKRTGEKVFLECVQDMDHENMFWYRQDPGLGLRLIYFSYDVKMKEKGDIPEGYSVSREKKERFSLILESASTNQTSMYLCASSLVLGGSSYEQYFGPGTRLTVT.

The table lists this clone with a few counts. Germline is not matched at one junction end, which may reflect a read error. CDR3 amino acids: CASSFGGNQPQHF. DNA for the CDR3: TGTGCCAGCAGTTTCGGCGGCAACCAGCCCCAGCATTTT. The V call is TRBV27, the J call TRBJ1-5; D is ambiguous. The CDR3 extends over 13 amino acids. Looked up from germline, CDR1 is MNHEY and CDR2 is SMNVEV (reference sequence).

This clone has only a few counts. The genes are TRBV29-1 and TRBJ2-2; TRBD2 matches 8 bases. CDR1 and CDR2 (germline): SQVTM, ANQGSEA. The CDR3 is 14 residues long. J gave up 0 bases and V 6 bases, and 3 bases lay outside the gene matches. The CDR3 here is CSVRRGANTGELFF. The CDR3 DNA reads as TGCAGCGTCCGGCGGGGGGCGAACACCGGGGAGCTGTTTTTT.

The V and J genes are TRBV5-1 and TRBJ2-2; the D gene is possibly TRBD2 (5 bases). This CDR3 is 13 amino acids long. V was clipped by 0 bases and J by 8 bases, with 8 bases between them. Germline assignment: CDR1 SGHRS and CDR2 YFSETQ. The CDR3 reads CASSLERGGELFF. CDR3 in DNA: TGCGCCAGCAGCTTGGAGCGCGGGGGGGAGCTGTTTTTT.

This rearrangement joins TRBV5-4 to TRBJ2-5; 12 bases are shared with TRBD2. The J segment lost 0 bases and the V segment lost 4 bases, leaving 10 bases of the junction unmatched. The CDR3 has 18 amino acids. Germline V gives CDR1 SGHNT, CDR2 YYREEE (reference sequence). The CDR3 DNA follows: TGTGCCAGCAGCCCGCCGGGACTAGCGGGCGCATACCAAGAGACCCAGTACTTC. It encodes CASSPPGLAGAYQETQYF.

This clone was observed a handful of times. V and J are TRBV9 and TRBJ1-2, with a weak D call TRBD1 (5 bases). The germline V gene has CDR1 SGDLS and CDR2 YYNGEE. The V and J ends lost 4 bases and 2 bases respectively, with 12 bases between them. The CDR3 contains 14 residues. The CDR3 reads CASSPPRGNYGYTF. For the CDR3, the DNA is TGTGCCAGCAGCCCCCCCCGGGGGAACTATGGCTACACCTTC.

This chain joins TRBV29-1 and TRBJ2-3, with a possible D match to TRBD2 (5 bases). The V end lost 6 bases, the J end lost 2 bases, and 18 bases lay between the germline ends. The CDR3 is 15 residues long. Germline V gives CDR1 SQVTM, CDR2 ANQGSEA. DNA for the CDR3: TGCAGCGTGGAGTTAGCTGTTCGGGACACAGATACGCAGTATTTT. It encodes CSVELAVRDTDTQYF.

This clone is termed medium-sized. J is TRBJ2-7 and V is TRBV27; D is perhaps TRBD1 (5 bases). The V and J ends lost 5 bases and 0 bases respectively, with 11 bases between them. The germline gives CDR1 MNHEY, CDR2 SMNVEV (reference sequence). The CDR3 consists of 14 residues. For the CDR3, the DNA is TGTGCCAGCAGTCCACAGGTTTTCTCCTACGAGCAGTACTTC. Translating it yields CASSPQVFSYEQYF.

The gene calls are TRBV6-5 and TRBJ2-3; 7 nucleotides line up with TRBD2. The CDR3 extends over 14 amino acids. Trimming removed 7 bases from V and 5 bases from J; junction bases left unmatched: 9. The V gene's germline CDR1 is MNHEY and CDR2 SVGAGI. CDR3 nucleotide sequence: TGTGCCAGCAAAGGACTAGTCACGAGAGATACGCAGTATTTT. Translation gives CASKGLVTRDTQYF.

Here the CDR3 DNA reads TGTGCCAGTAGTATAGGGGAGGTATGGTCGTCGAGTCGTAGCAATCAGCCCCAGCATTTT. This encodes CASSIGEVWSSSRSNQPQHF. This sequence joins TRBV19 and TRBJ1-5; D gene ambiguous. V was clipped by 1 base and J by 0 bases, with 22 bases between them. The CDR3 loop spans 20 amino acids. Germline V gene data show CDR1 as LNHDA and CDR2 as SQIVND (reference sequence).

This clone is medium-sized (0.01 to 0.1%) by share. For the CDR3, the DNA is TGTGCCAGCAGCTTAGAAGGGGCAGATACGCAGTATTTT. Translating gives CASSLEGADTQYF. This chain connects TRBV13 to TRBJ2-3, with a weak D call TRBD1 (5 bases). The CDR3 has 13 amino acids. CDR1 and CDR2 (germline): PRHDT, FYEKMQ (reference sequence). V was cut by 1 base and J by 4 bases, with 6 bases left in between.

The chain is built from TRBV11-2 and TRBJ2-7; 8 bases match TRBD2. V lost 1 base and J lost 0; bases outside the gene matches: 5. This CDR3 contains 16 residues. CDR1 is SGHAT, CDR2 FQNNGV, per germline. This CDR3 reads CASSLAAGGSSYEQYF. The CDR3 region has the DNA TGTGCCAGCAGCTTAGCCGCGGGGGGCTCCTCCTACGAGCAGTACTTC. Drawing the rest from reference TRBV11-2 and TRBJ2-7, the complete variable domain is EAGVAQSPRYKIIEKRQSVAFWCNPISGHATLYWYQQILGQGPKLLIQFQNNGVVDDSQLPKDRFSAERLKGVDSTLKIQPAKLEDSAVYLCASSLAAGGSSYEQYFGPGTRLTVT.

This clone is classed as medium-sized (0.01 to 0.1%). The genes are TRBV5-1 and TRBJ2-2; 8 bases map to TRBD2. Germline trimming cut 7 bases from V and 8 bases from J; bases unmatched to any gene: 7. The CDR3 covers 13 residues. Germline lookup yields CDR1 SGHRS and CDR2 YFSETQ. CDR3 DNA: TGCGCCAGCCAGAGCGGGGGCAGAGGGGAGCTGTTTTTT. Amino acid sequence: CASQSGGRGELFF.

The sample holds a few counts of this clone. The chain employs TRBV5-1 and TRBJ2-1; 7 bases fit TRBD2. With V trimmed by 1 base and J by 4 bases, 8 bases remained unmatched. This CDR3 comprises 16 residues. CDR1 is SGHRS, CDR2 YFSETQ, per germline. CDR3 nucleotide sequence: TGCGCCAGCAGCTTGTTCGGACTAGTCGAGTACAATGAGCAGTTCTTC. This translates into CASSLFGLVEYNEQFF.